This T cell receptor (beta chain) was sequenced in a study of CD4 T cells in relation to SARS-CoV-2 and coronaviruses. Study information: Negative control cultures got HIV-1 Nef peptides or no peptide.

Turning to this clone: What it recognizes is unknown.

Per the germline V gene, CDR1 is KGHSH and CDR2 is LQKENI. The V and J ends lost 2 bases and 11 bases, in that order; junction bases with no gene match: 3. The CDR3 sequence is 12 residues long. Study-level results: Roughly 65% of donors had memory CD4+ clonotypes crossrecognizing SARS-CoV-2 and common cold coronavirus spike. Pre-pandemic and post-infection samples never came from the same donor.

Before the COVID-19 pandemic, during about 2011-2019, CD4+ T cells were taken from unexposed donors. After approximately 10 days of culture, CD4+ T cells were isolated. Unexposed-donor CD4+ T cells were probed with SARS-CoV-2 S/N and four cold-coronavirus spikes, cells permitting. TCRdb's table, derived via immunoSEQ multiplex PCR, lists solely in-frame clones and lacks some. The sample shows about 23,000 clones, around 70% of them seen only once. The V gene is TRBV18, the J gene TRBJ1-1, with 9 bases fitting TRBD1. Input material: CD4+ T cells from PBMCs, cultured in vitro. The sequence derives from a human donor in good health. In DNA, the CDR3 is TGTGCCAGCTCACCAGGACAGGGGAGGGCTTTCTTT. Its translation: CASSPGQGRAFF.